The next 29 T cell receptor beta chains were all read from a single sample in a study of T-cell memory formation after mild COVID-19. TCRdb itself ran the 5' RACE reads through MiXCR, one entry per CDR3 protein. The data hold roughly 16,000 distinct CDR3 sequences, with over 20% observed a single time. The specimen sequenced was PBMCs or a T cell subset sorted from them (not recorded which). The receptors come from a man younger than 30 who had mild COVID-19 (a few samples of this study predate the infection). Cell type and time point are not known.

This clonotype came up many times. This rearrangement joins TRBV28 to TRBJ2-1; TRBD1 matches 9 bases. This CDR3 region has 17 residues. Per germline, CDR1 MDHEN and CDR2 SYDVKM. V shed 4 bases, J shed 8 bases, and the junction held 15 bases outside the gene matches. CDR3 bases: TGTGCCAGCAGTTCATGGGCCCGAACAGGGGGCGGCTATGAGCAGTTCTTC. The encoded protein is CASSSWARTGGGYEQFF.

Comments on this clonotype: The junction departs from the called germline gene at one end, perhaps through a read error. V and J are TRBV4-1 and TRBJ1-1; D unresolved. Germline V gene data show CDR1 as MGHRA and CDR2 as YSYEKL. The CDR3 loop spans 15 amino acids. This CDR3 reads CASSLARTAGTESFF. DNA for the CDR3: TGCGCCAGCAGCCTAGCCAGGACGGCGGGCACTGAATCTTTCTTT.

This sequence joins TRBV6-6 and TRBJ1-6, with D maybe TRBD1 (5 bases). Trimming removed 7 bases from V and 6 bases from J, with 16 bases in between. The germline gives CDR1 MNHNY, CDR2 SVGAGI (reference sequence). This CDR3 has 15 residues. The CDR3: CASIRRGDFNSPLHF. DNA for the CDR3: TGTGCCAGCATAAGGAGAGGGGATTTTAATTCACCCCTCCACTTT.

This clonotype is hyperexpanded (1% or more). V usage is TRBV14 and J usage is TRBJ2-7; D perhaps matches TRBD1 (6 bases). Germline lookup yields CDR1 SGHDN and CDR2 FVKESK. V was pared by 6 bases and J by 6 bases, with 15 bases between. There are 13 residues in the CDR3. The CDR3 region has the DNA TGTGCCAGCAGTACGGACGTACAGGGCGAGCAGTACGTC. This gives the protein CASSTDVQGEQYV.

There are a few counts of this clonotype. The chain uses TRBV12-3 or TRBV12-4 and TRBJ2-6; weak D call: TRBD1 (5 bases). The ends were cut back, 0 bases at V and 3 bases at J, with 6 bases in the middle. CDR3 length equals 15 residues. Here the CDR3 reads CASSLAGVGANVLTF. The CDR3 nucleotides read TGTGCCAGCAGTTTAGCAGGGGTTGGGGCCAACGTCCTGACTTTC.

The rearrangement links TRBV2 to TRBJ2-7; TRBD1 matches 9 bases. CDR1 is SNHLY and CDR2 is FYNNEI in the germline V gene. The junction had 7 bases not matched to a gene; V was cut back by 9 bases and J by 4 bases. The CDR3 totals 13 residues. The CDR3 sequence: CARGQGRGYEQYV. As DNA, the CDR3 is TGTGCCAGGGGACAGGGTCGGGGTTACGAGCAGTACGTC.

This chain joins TRBV12-3 or TRBV12-4 and TRBJ2-1; 8 bases map to TRBD2. V lost 6 bases and J lost 7; bases outside the gene matches: 11. The CDR3 covers 15 residues. Here the CDR3 reads CASRPYGGAGNEQFF. In nucleotides, the CDR3 is TGTGCCAGCAGGCCTTACGGGGGGGCAGGGAATGAGCAGTTCTTC.

This clonotype was seen ten or more times. The chain uses TRBV6-5 and TRBJ1-1; possibly TRBD1 for D (5 bases). Germline CDR1 MNHEY, CDR2 SVGAGI. With 4 bases removed from V and 3 bases from J, the gap between germline ends came to 24 bases. This CDR3 has 18 residues. The CDR3: CASSLRLGWGLLDTEAFF. The CDR3 DNA is TGTGCCAGCAGTTTGAGGTTGGGTTGGGGGTTGTTGGACACTGAAGCTTTCTTT.

By share of the sample, this clonotype is large (0.1 to 1%). The DNA of the CDR3 is TGTGCCAGCAGCGTAGCGGGGGTTGAAGAGACCCAGTACTTC. This sequence encodes CASSVAGVEETQYF. V and J are TRBV9 and TRBJ2-5; a weak D match, TRBD2 (6 bases). The CDR3 is made up of 14 amino acids. V was shortened by 0 bases and J by 3 bases, with 9 bases between the two germline ends. Germline CDR1 is SGDLS and CDR2 is YYNGEE.

This clonotype counts as medium-sized. The genes are TRBV7-9 and TRBJ2-7, with TRBD1 matching 7 bases. The CDR3 runs to 14 residues. The V segment lost 5 bases and the J segment 2 bases; nucleotides outside the gene matches: 6. The germline CDR1 and CDR2 sequences are SEHNR and FQNEAQ (reference sequence). The CDR3 DNA follows: TGTGCCAGCAGCCCCCGGGACAGTACCTACGAGCAGTACTTC. It translates to CASSPRDSTYEQYF.

This clonotype has more than one count but fewer than ten. This chain links TRBV7-9 with TRBJ1-2, with a possible D match to TRBD1 (6 bases). The V end was cut by 5 bases, the J end by 4 bases, with 17 bases between. The length of the CDR3 is 15 residues. The germline CDR1 and CDR2 sequences are SEHNR and FQNEAQ (reference sequence). CDR3 bases: TGTGCCAGCAGCGGAGATGGGGGCAACGCCTATGGCTACACCTTC. Amino acid sequence: CASSGDGGNAYGYTF.

The chain recombines TRBV6-1 with TRBJ1-2; 7 bases are shared with TRBD1. CDR3 length equals 13 residues. CDR1 is MNHNS, CDR2 SASEGT, per germline. V lost 7 bases and J lost 6; bases outside the gene matches: 8. The chain's CDR3 is CASIDDRANGYTF. As DNA, the CDR3 is TGTGCCAGCATCGACGACAGGGCGAATGGCTACACCTTC.

A word on this clonotype: A much larger clone differs by one base, so this may be a read error. The CDR3 does not close with the conserved phenylalanine or tryptophan, likely indicating a read error. The rearrangement uses TRBV7-7 and TRBJ2-1; possible D gene TRBD2, 5 bases. V lost 1 base and J 2 bases, leaving 9 bases between the germline ends. Germline V gene lookup returns CDR1 SSHAT and CDR2 FNYEAQ (reference sequence). This CDR3 is built from 15 residues. CDR3 DNA sequence: TGTGCCAGCAGCTTAGATCCTAGCACCTACAATGAGCAGTTCTTA. Residues: CASSLDPSTYNEQFL.

This clonotype was seen many times. The V call is TRBV7-6, the J call TRBJ2-2, with 7 nucleotides matching TRBD2. Germline V gene lookup returns CDR1 SGHVS and CDR2 FNYEAQ. CDR3 length: 15 residues. V lost 5 bases, J lost 7 bases, and 10 bases stayed unmatched. CDR3 amino acids: CASSPQSGANGELFF. The CDR3 DNA reads TGTGCCAGCAGCCCCCAAAGCGGGGCGAACGGGGAGCTGTTTTTT.

This clonotype appeared once. A read error may be the cause here, since a much bigger clone is one base away. The genes are TRBV6-5 and TRBJ1-5; D uncertain. Trimming took off 0 bases at V and 5 bases at J, with 11 bases between the two ends. CDR1 is MNHEY and CDR2 is SVGAGI in the germline V gene. CDR3 length: 15 amino acids. CDR3 sequence: CASSYSVEGDQPQHF. The CDR3 DNA sequence: TGTGCCAGCAGTTACTCAGTGGAGGGCGATCAGCCCCAGCATTTT.

V usage is TRBV7-2 and J usage is TRBJ1-5, with a possible D match to TRBD1 (5 bases). Trimming left V 5 bases short and J 4 bases short, with 12 bases between. This CDR3 comprises 14 residues. Looked up from germline, CDR1 is SGHTA and CDR2 is FQGNSA. CDR3 DNA: TGTGCCAGCAGCAAACGGGGGGTTAATCAGCCCCAGCATTTT. It yields the protein CASSKRGVNQPQHF.

This clonotype was observed at least ten times. The chain combines TRBV7-9 with TRBJ2-3, with D tentatively TRBD2 (6 bases). The CDR3 extends over 15 amino acids. Deletions cut 2 bases from V and 5 bases from J, with 14 bases between. The V gene's germline CDR1 is SEHNR and CDR2 FQNEAQ (reference sequence). CDR3 in DNA: TGTGCCAGCAGCTTACGGGCTAGCGAGGGAGATACGCAGTATTTT. Protein: CASSLRASEGDTQYF. The full variable domain, in which reference TRBV7-9 and TRBJ2-3 provide the parts outside the CDR3, is DTGVSQNPRHKITKRGQNVTFRCDPISEHNRLYWYRQTLGQGPEFLTYFQNEAQLEKSRLLSDRFSAERPKGSFSTLEIQRTEQGDSAMYLCASSLRASEGDTQYFGPGTRLTVL.

This clonotype occurred many times. The chain couples TRBV19 to TRBJ2-1; 7 nucleotides align to TRBD1. The length of the CDR3 is 16 residues. V was clipped by 4 bases and J by 5 bases; unmatched bases: 11. Germline assignment: CDR1 LNHDA and CDR2 SQIVND (reference sequence). The CDR3 region is CASSSLPGQYHNEQFF. For the CDR3, the DNA is TGTGCCAGTAGTAGCCTGCCGGGACAGTACCACAATGAGCAGTTCTTC. Combining the CDR3 with reference TRBV19 and TRBJ2-1 gives the whole variable domain DGGITQSPKYLFRKEGQNVTLSCEQNLNHDAMYWYRQDPGQGLRLIYYSQIVNDFQKGDIAEGYSVSREKKESFPLTVTSAQKNPTAFYLCASSSLPGQYHNEQFFGPGTRLTVL.

J is TRBJ2-5 and V is TRBV24-1; 8 nucleotides line up with TRBD2. Germline CDR1 reads KGHDR; CDR2 reads SFDVKD. The CDR3 is 17 residues long. The junction had 12 bases not matched to a gene; V was cut back by 4 bases and J by 3 bases. Written as DNA, the CDR3 is TGTGCCACCAGTGACCACCCAGGGCGAGCGGGAGAAGAGACCCAGTACTTC. Its protein product is CATSDHPGRAGEETQYF.

This rearrangement joins TRBV28 to TRBJ1-2; D uncertain. V was pared by 6 bases and J by 2 bases, with 10 bases between. The germline CDR1 and CDR2 sequences are MDHEN and SYDVKM. This CDR3 has 13 amino acids. CDR3 coding DNA: TGTGCCAGCAGCAGGACTCCAAACTATGGCTACACCTTC. Protein: CASSRTPNYGYTF.

This clonotype was seen repeatedly, ten times or more. The chain employs TRBV6-2 or TRBV6-3 and TRBJ1-1; D is possibly TRBD1 (5 bases). Trimming pared 6 bases from V and 4 bases from J, leaving 15 bases between. This CDR3 is 14 amino acids long. Germline CDR1 reads MNHEY; CDR2 reads SVGEGT. CDR3 in DNA: TGTGCCAGCAGCCCCGGGGGGGAGAGCACTGAAGCTTTCTTT. Residues: CASSPGGESTEAFF.

This clonotype was detected only a few times. This chain connects TRBV18 to TRBJ2-1, with D possibly TRBD2 on 6 matching bases. CDR1 KGHSH and CDR2 LQKENI come from the germline V gene. Trimming left V 1 base short and J 4 bases short, with 17 bases between. The CDR3 is 17 amino acids. This CDR3 is CASSPRVGGPTYNEQFF. CDR3 DNA: TGTGCCAGCTCACCACGGGTGGGGGGACCTACTTACAATGAGCAGTTCTTC. The entire variable domain, with the rest obtained from reference TRBV18 and TRBJ2-1, is as follows: NAGVMQNPRHLVRRRGQEARLRCSPMKGHSHVYWYRQLPEEGLKFMVYLQKENIIDESGMPKERFSAEFPKEGPSILRIQQVVRGDSAAYFCASSPRVGGPTYNEQFFGPGTRLTVL.

This clonotype was detected many times. The J gene is TRBJ2-1, the V gene TRBV10-2, with D uncertain. Trimming shortened V by 3 bases and J by 6 bases, and 3 bases separated the two germline ends. The CDR3 is 11 residues long. CDR1 is WSHSY and CDR2 is SAAADI in the germline V gene. CDR3 residues: CASSEVNEQFF. In nucleotides, the CDR3 is TGCGCCAGCAGTGAAGTCAATGAGCAGTTCTTC.

V and J are TRBV25-1 and TRBJ2-1; 7 bases agree with TRBD1. Germline loops: CDR1 MGHDK, CDR2 SYGVNS. Germline trimming cut 6 bases from V and 3 bases from J; bases unmatched to any gene: 5. The CDR3 is made up of 14 amino acids. The CDR3 loop is CASSATGDYNEQFF. The DNA for the CDR3 is TGTGCCAGCAGCGCTACAGGGGACTACAATGAGCAGTTCTTC.

In this sample, this clonotype turned up a few times. This sequence joins TRBV18 and TRBJ1-4, with D perhaps TRBD1 (5 bases). The CDR3 contains 17 residues. Germline CDR1 KGHSH, CDR2 LQKENI. The germline V and J ends were trimmed by 6 bases and 0 bases, with 17 bases remaining between them. CDR3 nucleotides: TGTGCCAGCTCGACCAGGGTCACATCAGCAACTAATGAAAAACTGTTTTTT. Amino acids: CASSTRVTSATNEKLFF.

The V gene is TRBV20-1, the J gene TRBJ2-2; D remains unclear. V was trimmed by 4 bases and J by 1 base, leaving 10 bases between them. There are 14 residues in the CDR3. The germline gives CDR1 DFQATT, CDR2 SNEGSKA (reference sequence). The DNA for the CDR3 is TGCAGTGCTACAAATGGGGAGAACACCGGGGAGCTGTTTTTT. This encodes CSATNGENTGELFF.

This clonotype was seen repeatedly, ten times or more. The V call is TRBV24-1, the J call TRBJ2-7, with D perhaps matching TRBD1 or TRBD2 (6 bases each). Per germline, CDR1 KGHDR and CDR2 SFDVKD. The CDR3 contains 10 residues. The CDR3 protein is CAEGGGEQYF. CDR3 DNA sequence: TGTGCGGAGGGGGGTGGCGAGCAGTACTTC.

In its sample, this clonotype was seen many times. J is TRBJ2-3 and V is TRBV3-1; 8 bases match TRBD2. The CDR3 runs to 14 residues. Germline loops: CDR1 LGHDT, CDR2 YNNKEL (reference sequence). V shed 4 bases and J 2 bases; nucleotides not matched to a gene: 2. In DNA form, the CDR3 reads TGTGCCAGCAGCCCGGGACTAGTCACAGATACGCAGTATTTT. It translates to CASSPGLVTDTQYF.

This clonotype was picked up many times. CDR3 in DNA: TGTGCCAGCTCACCTGTAAGGGAGTTCCACACAGATACGCAGTATTTT. Translation: CASSPVREFHTDTQYF. The V call is TRBV18, the J call TRBJ2-3, with a possible D match to TRBD2 (5 bases). This CDR3 is built from 16 residues. From germline, CDR1 is KGHSH and CDR2 LQKENI. V dropped 3 bases and J dropped 2 bases, with 15 bases sitting between them. Variable domain in full (rest from reference TRBV18 and TRBJ2-3): NAGVMQNPRHLVRRRGQEARLRCSPMKGHSHVYWYRQLPEEGLKFMVYLQKENIIDESGMPKERFSAEFPKEGPSILRIQQVVRGDSAAYFCASSPVREFHTDTQYFGPGTRLTVL.